The sequence of this T cell receptor beta chain was determined in a study of tumor and adjacent non-tumor tissue in lung cancer. On the study more broadly: The cohort had 12 adenocarcinoma, 2 squamous cell and 1 small cell patients. General study points: Significantly higher TCR diversity was found in tumor than normal lung.

No cell sorting was done before RNA was extracted from the tissue. The normal lung tissue was taken more than 3 cm from the tumor edge. The library came from three nested PCR rounds adapted from ARM-PCR protocols. MiXCR, run by TCRdb on the multiplex PCR reads, gives a single entry per CDR3 protein. The table lists tens of thousands of distinct CDR3 sequences, around 80% of them singletons. Concerning this clonotype itself: Its antigen is unidentified. The junction shows a germline mismatch at one end, possibly a read error.

The clonotype was recovered from a man in his sixties with non-small cell lung cancer. Sequencing was done on a sample of distant non-tumor lung tissue.

The DNA of the CDR3 is TGTGCAAGCAGCCGGTGGGAAGAGCGGCCAGATACGCGGTATTTT. Its protein product is CASSRWEERPDTRYF. The chain uses TRBV5-5 and TRBJ2-3; possibly TRBD2 for D (5 bases). The CDR3 consists of 15 residues. Germline V gene data show CDR1 as SGHKS and CDR2 as YYEKEE (reference sequence). The variable domain in full, completed from reference TRBV5-5 and TRBJ2-3, reads DAGVTQSPTHLIKTRGQQVTLRCSPISGHKSVSWYQQVLGQGPQFIFQYYEKEERGRGNFPDRFSARQFPNYSSELNVNALLLGDSALYLCASSRWEERPDTRYFGPGTRLTVL.